This TCR beta chain was recovered during a study of blood T cell repertoires in COVID-19. TCRdb keeps only in-frame clones here, not all; method: immunoSEQ multiplex PCR. The sample includes 250,000 to 300,000 clones, around 78% of them seen just once. Germline assignment: CDR1 MNHEY and CDR2 SVGAGI. The CDR3 length is 15 residues. Losses at the gene ends were 2 bases for V and 3 bases for J; bases not matched to a gene: 2. The gene calls are TRBV6-5 and TRBJ1-2; TRBD1 aligns across 11 bases. Source material: peripheral blood. This clonotype was sampled from a man aged 60 to 75 who had recovered from COVID-19. The CDR3: CASSYGQGAHYGYTF. The DNA for the CDR3 is TGTGCCAGCAGTTACGGACAGGGGGCCCACTATGGCTACACCTTC.